The T cell receptor beta chain under discussion was sequenced for a study of T cell repertoires in cytomegalovirus infection. In the study overall: The authors used CMV epitopes that were HLA-C-restricted (recently identified) and HLA-B-restricted (well studied). It was the public TCR beta signatures that indicated both CMV infection and matching HLA type.

With 2 bases removed from V and 1 base from J, the gap between germline ends came to 14 bases. The CDR3 extends over 16 amino acids. Germline CDR1 and CDR2: MDHEN and SYDVKM. A remark on this clonotype: The antigen remains unidentified.

From the reads, TCRdb called clonotypes with MiXCR, one entry per CDR3 protein. The sample includes more than 55,000 distinct CDR3 sequences, roughly 22% of them seen just once. The receptor comes from a human donor in good health (CMV status not recorded). Some clones in this sample may be carry-over from other donors' samples. This material consisted of CD8+ T cells from cultured PBMCs, taken from culture after CMV antigen stimulation. V gene TRBV28 combines with J gene TRBJ1-1; D is possibly TRBD1 (5 bases). The CDR3 here is CASSLPGDGSNTEAFF. The CDR3, as DNA: TGTGCCAGCAGTTTACCCGGGGACGGGTCGAACACTGAAGCTTTCTTT.